Below are 10 T cell receptor beta chains sequenced from a single sample in a study of blood T cells in healthy people across ages. The use of a sample-barcoded 5' primer and a J-beta primer mix characterized a second PCR of about 6 to 12 cycles. TCRdb re-called the 5' RACE reads through MiXCR, storing one row per CDR3 protein. The top ten hold approximately 0.79% of the sample, which has under 1,100,000 distinct CDR3 sequences, around 27% seen once. These data were also reused for a study on T cells of mothers and their children.

The sample consisted of blood. The origin of the receptors is a girl aged 2-10 years in good health.

The rearrangement uses TRBV27 and TRBJ2-4; D is undetermined. The CDR3 runs 13 residues. V dropped 6 bases and J dropped 8 bases, with 14 bases sitting between them. Germline values: CDR1 MNHEY, CDR2 SMNVEV (reference sequence). CDR3: CASSHRGVDIQYF. CDR3 DNA: TGTGCCAGCAGCCATCGAGGCGTGGACATTCAGTACTTC.

This clonotype was seen repeatedly, ten times or more. The chain couples TRBV27 to TRBJ2-5, with TRBD2 matching over 11 bases. The CDR3 is made up of 15 amino acids. Per the germline V gene, CDR1 is MNHEY and CDR2 is SMNVEV (reference sequence). After removal of 2 bases from V and 5 bases from J, the junction contained 4 bases not matched to a gene. In DNA form, the CDR3 reads TGTGCCAGCAGTTTAATAGCGGGGGGGCCGGAGACCCAGTACTTC. Protein: CASSLIAGGPETQYF.

As to this clonotype: A read error may account for a junction end that differs from germline. The chain recombines TRBV29-1 with TRBJ2-2; D unresolved. CDR1 SQVTM and CDR2 ANQGSEA come from the germline V gene. There are 14 residues in the CDR3. The CDR3, as DNA: TGCAGCGTTGTTTCGGAGATCAACACTGGGGAGCTGTTTTTT. It codes for CSVVSEINTGELFF.

A few counts support this clonotype. The chain employs TRBV7-9 and TRBJ1-6; unclear D gene. The CDR3 sequence is 13 residues long. The V and J ends lost 6 bases and 6 bases respectively, with 9 bases between them. Germline CDR1 reads SEHNR; CDR2 reads FQNEAQ (reference sequence). CDR3 sequence: CASRLDPNSPLHF. DNA of the CDR3: TGTGCCAGCAGACTGGACCCTAATTCACCCCTCCACTTT.

This clonotype has just a few counts. The gene calls are TRBV29-1 and TRBJ2-2; TRBD1 is a possible D gene (6 bases). Germline V CDR1 and CDR2: SQVTM, ANQGSEA. Between the trimmed V and J ends, which lost 4 bases and 0 bases, there was a span of 15 bases. The CDR3 spans 16 residues. CDR3 DNA: TGCAGCGTTGGCACAGGGTACCTCGCGAACACCGGGGAGCTGTTTTTT. Translation gives CSVGTGYLANTGELFF.

This clonotype was counted between two and nine times. One junction end does not reproduce the germline sequence, and a read error may be involved. The gene calls are TRBV13 and TRBJ1-1, with 8 bases fitting TRBD1. The germline gives CDR1 PRHDT, CDR2 FYEKMQ (reference sequence). There are 14 residues in the CDR3. CDR3 nucleotides: TGTGCCAGCAGCACATATACAGGGGGGCGCTTCTCAAACTTT. This gives the protein CASSTYTGGRFSNF. The full variable domain, rest sourced from reference TRBV13 and TRBJ1-1, is AAGVIQSPRHLIKEKRETATLKCYPIPRHDTVYWYQQGPGQDPQFLISFYEKMQSDKGSIPDRFSAQQFSDYHSELNMSSLELGDSALYFCASSTYTGGRFSNFGQGTRLTVV.

The chain carries TRBV7-9 and TRBJ2-2; D gene ambiguous. This CDR3 comprises 14 residues. Germline CDR1 is SEHNR and CDR2 is FQNEAQ (reference sequence). Trimming shortened V by 3 bases and J by 2 bases, and 7 bases separated the two germline ends. The CDR3 sequence is CASSFLTNTGELFF. CDR3 nucleotides: TGTGCCAGCAGCTTCCTGACCAACACCGGGGAGCTGTTTTTT.

This clonotype was counted a few times. The V call is TRBV29-1, the J call TRBJ1-2, with no clear D. Trimming shortened V by 3 bases and J by 12 bases, and 11 bases separated the two germline ends. CDR1 and CDR2 (germline): SQVTM, ANQGSEA. The CDR3 spans 10 residues. The CDR3 region is CSVDSEEDTF. The CDR3 DNA reads TGCAGCGTTGATTCCGAGGAGGACACCTTC. The complete variable domain, with remaining parts taken from reference TRBV29-1 and TRBJ1-2, reads SAVISQKPSRDICQRGTSLTIQCQVDSQVTMMFWYRQQPGQSLTLIATANQGSEATYESGFVIDKFPISRPNLTFSTLTVSNMSPEDSSIYLCSVDSEEDTFGSGTRLTVV.

CDR3 residues: CAIESGTLTYEQYF. For the CDR3, the DNA is TGTGCCATCGAGAGCGGGACGCTGACCTACGAGCAGTACTTC. The chain links TRBV7-9 to TRBJ2-7; TRBD2 matches at 7 bases. The CDR3 sequence is 14 residues long. Trimming took 10 bases from V and 2 from J; bases not matched to a gene: 11. Germline CDR1 SEHNR, CDR2 FQNEAQ (reference sequence). Using reference TRBV7-9 and TRBJ2-7 for the parts outside the CDR3, the full variable domain is DTGVSQNPRHKITKRGQNVTFRCDPISEHNRLYWYRQTLGQGPEFLTYFQNEAQLEKSRLLSDRFSAERPKGSFSTLEIQRTEQGDSAMYLCAIESGTLTYEQYFGPGTRLTVT.

This chain connects TRBV7-9 to TRBJ2-2, with TRBD1 matching 7 bases. The CDR3 extends over 16 amino acids. Germline V gene lookup returns CDR1 SEHNR and CDR2 FQNEAQ (reference sequence). Unmatched junction bases numbered 7, after V lost 5 bases and J lost 1 base. CDR3 coding DNA: TGTGCCAGCAGCCCTGACAGGGTATGGAACACCGGGGAGCTGTTTTTT. It specifies CASSPDRVWNTGELFF.